The 16 T cell receptor beta chains reported below all come from one sample, sequenced in a study of cytomegalovirus exposure and HLA in healthy donors. With 60 Vbeta and 13 Jbeta primers, the PCR was carried out. Libraries were prepared by immunoSEQ multiplex PCR; TCRdb keeps only in-frame clonotypes and omits some of them. The table includes 96,000 or so clones, 65% to 85% detected once. Sequenced sample: PBMCs. These receptors all come from a female donor in good health and CMV-seropositive.

The J gene is TRBJ2-2, the V gene TRBV7-6, with TRBD2 as a possible D gene (5 bases). The V and J ends lost 1 base and 0 bases respectively, with 9 bases between them. The germline gives CDR1 SGHVS, CDR2 FNYEAQ. The CDR3 extends over 16 amino acids. CDR3 nucleotides: TGTGCCAGCAGCTTAGATCCGGGAACGAACACCGGGGAGCTGTTTTTT. Its protein is CASSLDPGTNTGELFF. The whole variable domain, remainder taken from reference TRBV7-6 and TRBJ2-2, is GAGVSQSPRYKVTKRGQDVALRCDPISGHVSLYWYRQALGQGPEFLTYFNYEAQQDKSGLPNDRFSAERPEGSISTLTIQRTEQRDSAMYRCASSLDPGTNTGELFFGEGSRLTVL.

The chain uses TRBV9 and TRBJ1-2, with 9 bases identical to TRBD1. The CDR3 is made up of 13 amino acids. The J segment lost 8 bases and the V segment lost 3 bases, leaving 5 bases of the junction unmatched. The germline V gene encodes CDR1 SGDLS and CDR2 YYNGEE. The CDR3 spells CASSEDRGNGYTF. The DNA of the CDR3 is TGTGCCAGCAGCGAAGACAGGGGGAACGGCTACACCTTC.

The chain is built from TRBV29-1 and TRBJ2-7; 7 nucleotides line up with TRBD1. CDR3 length: 13 residues. CDR1 is SQVTM and CDR2 is ANQGSEA in the germline V gene. Trimming removed 6 bases from V and 2 bases from J; junction bases left unmatched: 7. CDR3 coding DNA: TGCAGCGTCGCCGGGACAGAGCCCTACGAGCAGTACTTC. Residues: CSVAGTEPYEQYF.

Points on this clone: Germline and junction disagree at one end, which may indicate a read error. V usage is TRBV6-6 and J usage is TRBJ2-7; 7 bases line up with TRBD1. Looked up from germline, CDR1 is MNHNY and CDR2 is SVGAGI (reference sequence). The CDR3 covers 12 residues. CDR3 protein: CASSYPDRDTFF. Here the CDR3 DNA reads TGTGCCAGCAGTTACCCTGACAGGGACACTTTCTTC.

CDR3 protein: CASSVGGGAAYEQYF. CDR3 in DNA: TGTGCCAGCAGCGTAGGCGGGGGGGCAGCCTACGAGCAGTACTTC. This chain links TRBV9 with TRBJ2-7; 9 positions agree with TRBD2. CDR1 SGDLS and CDR2 YYNGEE come from the germline V gene. V lost 0 bases to trimming and J lost 2 bases; unmatched junction nucleotides: 3. The CDR3 length is 15 residues.

The chain carries TRBV2 and TRBJ1-1; 9 bases are a match to TRBD1. V gave up 7 bases and J gave up 4 bases; unmatched junction bases: 7. The CDR3 is made up of 14 amino acids. CDR1 and CDR2 from the germline V gene are SNHLY and FYNNEI. CDR3 nucleotide sequence: TGTGCCAGCACTACACAGGGGGCGGGCACTGAAGCTTTCTTT. Protein product: CASTTQGAGTEAFF.

There are a few counts of this clone. This rearrangement joins TRBV7-9 to TRBJ2-2; 8 bases map to TRBD1. Germline V CDR1 and CDR2: SEHNR, FQNEAQ (reference sequence). CDR3 size: 16 residues. The ends lost 5 bases at V and 2 bases at J; junction bases unmatched: 7. CDR3 sequence: CASSPLPGGNTGELFF. Written as DNA, the CDR3 is TGTGCCAGCAGCCCTCTTCCAGGGGGCAACACCGGGGAGCTGTTTTTT.

To note about this clone: Its ends do not fully match the called genes, so a read error is possible. The V call is TRBV7-7, the J call TRBJ2-7, with D perhaps TRBD2 (6 bases). This CDR3 comprises 14 residues. Per germline, CDR1 SSHAT and CDR2 FNYEAQ (reference sequence). The DNA of the CDR3 is TGTGCTAGCAGCTTTCGGCGGGGCTCCTACGAGCAGTACTTC. It codes for CASSFRRGSYEQYF.

The chain links TRBV28 to TRBJ2-7, with 8 positions matching TRBD2. Trimming removed 3 bases from V and 2 bases from J; junction bases left unmatched: 9. Germline V lookup: CDR1 MDHEN, CDR2 SYDVKM. The CDR3 extends over 16 amino acids. The CDR3 is CASSLNLPGLAYEQYF. For the CDR3, the DNA is TGTGCCAGCAGTTTGAACCTTCCGGGACTAGCCTACGAGCAGTACTTC.

This chain uses TRBV9 with TRBJ2-2, with 9 nucleotides matching TRBD2. Germline-derived CDR1 and CDR2 are SGDLS and YYNGEE. CDR3 size: 13 residues. The CDR3, as DNA: TGTGCTCCGACTAGCGGAGACACCGGGGAGCTGTTTTTT. Its translation: CAPTSGDTGELFF.

CDR3 protein: CAWSGLAGDKQYF. Here the CDR3 DNA reads TGTGCCTGGAGTGGGTTAGCGGGGGACAAGCAGTATTTT. The chain couples TRBV30 to TRBJ2-3; 9 positions match TRBD2. CDR3 length equals 13 residues. With 1 base clipped from V and 11 bases from J, the junction kept 7 bases outside the gene matches. Germline loops: CDR1 GTSNPN, CDR2 SVGIG (reference sequence). The complete variable domain, with remaining parts taken from reference TRBV30 and TRBJ2-3, reads SQTIHQWPATLVQPVGSPLSLECTVEGTSNPNLYWYRQAAGRGLQLLFYSVGIGQISSEVPQNLSASRPQDRQFILSSKKLLLSDSGFYLCAWSGLAGDKQYFGPGTRLTVL.

This chain connects TRBV5-1 to TRBJ1-1, with a tentative D call TRBD1 (6 bases). CDR3 length equals 15 residues. Trimming pared 3 bases from V and 5 bases from J, leaving 17 bases between. The V gene's germline CDR1 is SGHRS and CDR2 YFSETQ. The CDR3, as DNA: TGCGCCAGCAGCTCGGGGGGCACCCGTCGGACTGAAGCTTTCTTT. This sequence encodes CASSSGGTRRTEAFF. The full variable domain, its missing parts supplied by reference TRBV5-1 and TRBJ1-1, is KAGVTQTPRYLIKTRGQQVTLSCSPISGHRSVSWYQQTPGQGLQFLFEYFSETQRNKGNFPGRFSGRQFSNSRSEMNVSTLELGDSALYLCASSSGGTRRTEAFFGQGTRLTVV.

The V gene is TRBV15, the J gene TRBJ1-3, with D perhaps TRBD1 (6 bases). The CDR3 sequence is 16 residues long. CDR1 and CDR2 from the germline V gene are LNHNV and YYDKDF (reference sequence). The V end was cut by 5 bases, the J end by 0 bases, with 14 bases between. The CDR3 here is CATSRAQGFSGNTIYF. The DNA for the CDR3 is TGTGCCACCAGCCGAGCCCAGGGGTTCTCTGGAAACACCATATATTTT.

Note on this clone: Germline and junction disagree at one end, which may indicate a read error. The chain is built from TRBV11-2 and TRBJ2-1; TRBD2 matches 12 bases. CDR1 is SGHAT and CDR2 is FQNNGV in the germline V gene. The CDR3 covers 14 residues. The CDR3 region is CASSWSRLAGAPIF. Written as DNA, the CDR3 is TGTGCCAGCAGCTGGTCTCGACTAGCGGGGGCCCCGATCTTC.

This sequence joins TRBV30 and TRBJ1-2; D is undetermined. CDR3 length: 8 amino acids. Germline V gene data show CDR1 as GTSNPN and CDR2 as SVGIG (reference sequence). The CDR3 nucleotides read TGTGCTTCGGGTGGCTACACCTTC. Protein sequence: CASGGYTF.

The CDR3 loop is CASSPRRLYNEQFF. The DNA for the CDR3 is TGTGCCAGCAGCCCTAGACGGCTTTACAATGAGCAGTTCTTC. The chain employs TRBV7-2 and TRBJ2-1; the D is unclear. V was pared by 5 bases and J by 4 bases, with 12 bases between. The CDR3 extends over 14 amino acids. Germline V gene sequence: CDR1 SGHTA, CDR2 FQGNSA. Together with reference TRBV7-2 and TRBJ2-1, the CDR3 gives the full variable domain: GAGVSQSPSNKVTEKGKDVELRCDPISGHTALYWYRQSLGQGLEFLIYFQGNSAPDKSGLPSDRFSAERTGGSVSTLTIQRTQQEDSAVYLCASSPRRLYNEQFFGPGTRLTVL.